The entry below gives a single T cell receptor beta chain sequence along with its context. CDR3 length: 16 residues. Germline V CDR1 and CDR2: LGHNA, YSLEER. Between the trimmed V and J ends, which lost 0 bases and 4 bases, there was a span of 13 bases. This sample was included in a study of CD8+ T cells in alopecia areata. Study at large: Among treated patients, oral tofacitinib was administered at 5 to 10 mg twice daily.

Extracted from the samples, RNA was reverse transcribed into cDNA to serve as the sequencing template. Only in-frame clones appear in the TCRdb table, and some are missing; sequencing was by immunoSEQ multiplex PCR. The sample shows some 51,000 clones, around 96% of them seen only once. This sequence originates from a human donor with alopecia areata. J is TRBJ2-1 and V is TRBV4-3; a possible D gene is TRBD2 (6 bases). Sequencing was performed on CD8+ T cells sorted from blood, taken at week 0. CDR3 amino acids: CASSQDRAGMYNEQFF. The CDR3 DNA sequence: TGCGCCAGCAGCCAAGATAGGGCGGGGATGTACAATGAGCAGTTCTTC.